In this sample, the clone carrying this T cell receptor beta chain turned up once. Negatively enriched CD4+ T cells were divided by CD45RA into naive and memory. The source of the sample is a study of shared clonotypes between healthy human individuals. Germline V gene data show CDR1 as SGHRS and CDR2 as YFSETQ. The V and J ends lost 0 bases and 3 bases respectively, with 12 bases between them. The CDR3 is made up of 15 amino acids. In replicate PCRs of sorted subsets, approximately 210 ng DNA, tens of thousands of T cell genomes, was used. As handled by the study authors: Junction-only sequences without quality scores were provided by ImmunoSEQ, so filtering was different. Sequenced by immunoSEQ multiplex PCR; TCRdb stores in-frame clones only, minus some. V, J and clone size were drawn from that table, and D and trimming were deduced from the DNA. The data show fewer than 1.6 million clones, just under 99% seen once.

The rearrangement joins TRBV5-1 to TRBJ1-2; a weak D match, TRBD1 (5 bases). The receptor's source is a young man in good health. The sample taken for sequencing was naive CD4+ T cells sorted from blood. The subset: CD45RA+ positively selected. CDR3 sequence (DNA): TGCGCCAGCAGCTTGGGACAGTGGAAAGACTATGGCTACACCTTC. Protein sequence: CASSLGQWKDYGYTF.